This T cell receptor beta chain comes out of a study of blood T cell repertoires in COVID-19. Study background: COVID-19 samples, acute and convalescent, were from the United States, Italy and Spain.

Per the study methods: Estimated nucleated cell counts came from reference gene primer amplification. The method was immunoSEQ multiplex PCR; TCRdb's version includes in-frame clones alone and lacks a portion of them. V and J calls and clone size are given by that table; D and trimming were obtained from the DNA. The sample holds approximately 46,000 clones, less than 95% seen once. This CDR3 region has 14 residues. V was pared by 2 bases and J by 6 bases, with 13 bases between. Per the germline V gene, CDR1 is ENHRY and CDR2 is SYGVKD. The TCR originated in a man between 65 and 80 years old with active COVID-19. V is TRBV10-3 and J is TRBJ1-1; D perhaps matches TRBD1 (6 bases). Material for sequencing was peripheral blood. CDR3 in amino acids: CAISEARGTSEAFF. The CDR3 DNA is TGTGCCATCAGTGAGGCCAGGGGAACCTCTGAAGCTTTCTTT.